This is a list of T cell receptor beta chains from one sample in a study of blood T cell repertoires in COVID-19. This table comes from immunoSEQ multiplex PCR, and its TCRdb copy is limited to in-frame clones, with some not included. The sample lists under 250,000 clones, around four fifths occurring once. The sample comprised peripheral blood. These receptors all stem from a man aged 35 to 55 with active or convalescent COVID-19. The CDR3 runs from the conserved cysteine through the conserved F or W. Fields, in order: V gene, CDR3 protein.

v_call: TRBV30; cdr3_aa: CAWSYAASTDTQYF
v_call: TRBV6-2/TRBV6-3; cdr3_aa: CASSYGQGGSYEQYF
v_call: TRBV6-5; cdr3_aa: CASRYRAGAENSPLHF
v_call: TRBV30; cdr3_aa: CAWRLKGDQPQHF
v_call: TRBV25-1; cdr3_aa: CASKRAENTEAFF
v_call: TRBV29-1; cdr3_aa: CSVRQGVAYNEQFF
v_call: TRBV7-2; cdr3_aa: CASSLGQGRFNEQFF
v_call: TRBV5-1; cdr3_aa: CASSLGDRGREDTQYF
v_call: TRBV29-1; cdr3_aa: CSVEIMQGREYGYTF
v_call: TRBV7-2; cdr3_aa: CASSLRTGKREGYTF
v_call: TRBV5-1; cdr3_aa: CASSFNTWREGVTQYF
v_call: TRBV7-2; cdr3_aa: CASSLGSDSLHYGYTF
v_call: TRBV5-6; cdr3_aa: CASSFTENTEAFF
v_call: TRBV7-8; cdr3_aa: CASRMDRPSTDTQYF
v_call: TRBV30; cdr3_aa: CAWRALGGTYEQYF
v_call: TRBV25-1; cdr3_aa: CASSGPGQGRAEQYF
v_call: TRBV10-3; cdr3_aa: CAIRPGTGPYNEQFF
v_call: TRBV30; cdr3_aa: CAWSETGRWWETQYF
v_call: TRBV7-3; cdr3_aa: CASSLKGRGRDSDTQYF
v_call: TRBV24-1; cdr3_aa: CATSDRGYSGYTF
v_call: TRBV10-1; cdr3_aa: CASSHGDTEAFF
v_call: TRBV5-1; cdr3_aa: CASSLGLAESELF
v_call: TRBV6-5; cdr3_aa: CASRSRAGTDTQYF
v_call: TRBV29-1; cdr3_aa: CSVENRHLNTEAFF
v_call: TRBV14; cdr3_aa: CASSQVGQGAKNIQYF
v_call: TRBV2; cdr3_aa: CASSRGYTEAFF
v_call: TRBV24-1; cdr3_aa: CATSDTTGNTGELFF
v_call: TRBV5-1; cdr3_aa: CASSLTGESSPLHF
v_call: TRBV28; cdr3_aa: CASTSGGAWDGYTF
v_call: TRBV5-6; cdr3_aa: CASSLVERDSRF